Following are 19 T cell receptor beta chains from one sample sequenced in a study of CD8+CD57+ T cells in acquired aplastic anemia (dated by TCRdb to the late 2010s). The reads were generated on an Illumina HiSeq 2000. Genomic DNA was used as template for profiling of TCR beta VDJ combinations and CDR3 sequences. The public reads were run again by TCRdb, first through fastp at Q25 and then through MiXCR, and only productive beta chains were kept. Each record represents a unique CDR3 protein, reported with the most common genes and DNA among its rows. For this sample the table gives about 170,000 distinct CDR3 sequences, of which 63% were detected only once. The top ten clonotypes cover roughly 44% of the sample. The source material was sorted CD4+, CD8+, or CD8+CD57+ T cells (not recorded which) from PBMCs. The receptors derive from a human donor in good health.

In its sample, this clonotype was seen many times. This rearrangement joins TRBV7-9 to TRBJ2-3; no firm D call. The germline gives CDR1 SEHNR, CDR2 FQNEAQ (reference sequence). The CDR3 runs to 15 residues. With 5 bases removed from V and 2 bases from J, the gap between germline ends came to 14 bases. CDR3 protein: CASSHHSPVTDTQYF. The DNA for the CDR3 is TGTGCCAGCAGCCACCACTCCCCCGTCACAGATACGCAGTATTTT.

The V call is TRBV29-1, the J call TRBJ2-5, with 8 bases matching TRBD2. V shed 3 bases and J 8 bases; nucleotides not matched to a gene: 8. The germline CDR1 and CDR2 sequences are SQVTM and ANQGSEA. The CDR3 covers 13 residues. The CDR3 loop reads CSVEEAGGFTQYF. The CDR3 DNA reads TGCAGCGTTGAGGAGGCGGGAGGCTTTACCCAGTACTTC.

In its sample, this clonotype was seen a few times. The gene calls are TRBV7-9 and TRBJ2-5; a possible D gene is TRBD2 (5 bases). V lost 11 bases, J lost 5 bases, and 15 bases lay in between. Germline lookup yields CDR1 SEHNR and CDR2 FQNEAQ (reference sequence). This CDR3 comprises 12 residues. The CDR3 nucleotides are TGTGCCTCCCTCGTAAGCGGCGAGACCCAGTACTTC. This gives the protein CASLVSGETQYF.

The chain uses TRBV20-1 and TRBJ2-2; no firm D call. CDR3 length: 13 amino acids. In germline, CDR1 is DFQATT, CDR2 SNEGSKA (reference sequence). With 3 bases removed from V and 8 bases from J, the gap between germline ends came to 13 bases. CDR3 in amino acids: CSARPMASGELFF. For the CDR3, the DNA is TGCAGTGCTAGGCCCATGGCGTCGGGGGAGCTGTTTTTT.

The chain is built from TRBV5-5 and TRBJ2-5; perhaps TRBD2 as D (5 bases). Germline CDR1 and CDR2: SGHKS and YYEKEE (reference sequence). Trimming cost V 3 bases and J 3 bases, with 12 bases left between them. This CDR3 region has 14 residues. The CDR3 DNA is TGTGCCAGCAGCTCTACCACCGGGGAAGAGACCCAGTACTTC. Its translation: CASSSTTGEETQYF.

This clonotype has ten or more counts. The chain carries TRBV27 and TRBJ2-7; 7 bases fit TRBD1. The length of the CDR3 is 14 residues. In germline, CDR1 is MNHEY, CDR2 SMNVEV (reference sequence). With V trimmed by 6 bases and J by 2 bases, 7 bases remained unmatched. The CDR3 protein is CASSGTEIPYEQYF. Here the CDR3 DNA reads TGTGCCAGCAGCGGGACAGAAATTCCCTACGAGCAGTACTTC.

This clonotype was found a few times. This chain joins TRBV10-3 and TRBJ1-6, with a possible D match to TRBD1 (6 bases). From germline, CDR1 is ENHRY and CDR2 SYGVKD. This CDR3 is 13 amino acids long. Deletions cut 6 bases from V and 7 bases from J, with 10 bases between. The CDR3 nucleotides are TGTGCCATCAGGGACAGATTGAATTCACCCCTCCACTTT. Amino acids: CAIRDRLNSPLHF.

The gene calls are TRBV5-1 and TRBJ1-1; D is uncertain. The CDR3 is 15 amino acids. The V gene lost 3 bases and the J gene lost 1 base, with 13 bases spanning the gap. Per germline, CDR1 SGHRS and CDR2 YFSETQ. CDR3 nucleotides: TGCGCCAGCAGCTCTAGTGTACAGACGAACACTGAAGCTTTCTTT. Protein: CASSSSVQTNTEAFF.

CDR3 amino acids: CSARDTGQGSYEQYF. CDR3 nucleotide sequence: TGCAGTGCTAGAGATACAGGACAGGGTTCCTACGAGCAGTACTTC. The chain combines TRBV20-1 with TRBJ2-7, with 8 bases that match TRBD1. V shed 0 bases and J 1 base; nucleotides not matched to a gene: 5. The CDR3 extends over 15 amino acids. Per the germline V gene, CDR1 is DFQATT and CDR2 is SNEGSKA (reference sequence).

In this sample, this clonotype turned up a few times. This chain links TRBV5-1 with TRBJ2-7; D might be TRBD1 (6 bases). Trimming shortened V by 0 bases and J by 5 bases, and 12 bases separated the two germline ends. The CDR3 loop spans 14 amino acids. Germline V gene data show CDR1 as SGHRS and CDR2 as YFSETQ. CDR3 in DNA: TGCGCCAGCAGCTTGGGCCAGGGGATCCACGAGCAGTACTTC. Translation: CASSLGQGIHEQYF.

This sequence joins TRBV2 and TRBJ1-2; maybe TRBD1 (6 bases). The CDR3 has 16 residues. The V gene's germline CDR1 is SNHLY and CDR2 FYNNEI. V lost 0 bases and J lost 5, with 16 bases in between. For the CDR3, the DNA is TGTGCCAGCAGTGAAGCGCAGGCAGGGGTAGGGTATGGCTACACCTTC. Translating it yields CASSEAQAGVGYGYTF. Based on the CDR3 plus reference TRBV2 and TRBJ1-2, the full variable domain is EPEVTQTPSHQVTQMGQEVILRCVPISNHLYFYWYRQILGQKVEFLVSFYNNEISEKSEIFDDQFSVERPDGSNFTLKIRSTKLEDSAMYFCASSEAQAGVGYGYTFGSGTRLTVV.

This clonotype was observed many times. The J gene is TRBJ2-3, the V gene TRBV7-8; possibly TRBD1 or TRBD2 for D (5 bases each). Trimming took 5 bases from V and 0 from J, leaving 15 bases between them. CDR3 length equals 16 residues. Germline assignment: CDR1 SGHVS and CDR2 FQNEAQ. This CDR3 is CASSRMGRLSTDTQYF. The DNA of the CDR3 is TGTGCCAGCAGCAGGATGGGACGGCTGAGCACAGATACGCAGTATTTT.

The V call is TRBV2, the J call TRBJ1-1, with 10 positions matching TRBD1. Germline values: CDR1 SNHLY, CDR2 FYNNEI. The CDR3 totals 15 residues. Losses at the gene ends were 6 bases for V and 1 base for J; bases not matched to a gene: 5. CDR3 coding DNA: TGTGCCAGCAGGACCCGGACAGGGGGGAACACTGAAGCTTTCTTT. Its protein is CASRTRTGGNTEAFF.

The rearrangement links TRBV20-1 to TRBJ2-7; D is perhaps TRBD1 (6 bases). Germline CDR1 reads DFQATT; CDR2 reads SNEGSKA (reference sequence). The V end was cut by 5 bases, the J end by 2 bases, with 13 bases between. The CDR3 is 13 amino acids. The CDR3 region is CSAQQGPPYEQYF. In nucleotides, the CDR3 is TGCAGTGCTCAACAGGGTCCCCCCTACGAGCAGTACTTC.

This sequence joins TRBV7-3 and TRBJ2-7, with D perhaps matching TRBD1 (6 bases). Germline CDR1 reads SGHTA; CDR2 reads FQGTGA. CDR3 length equals 14 residues. Trimming cost V 4 bases and J 3 bases, with 13 bases left between them. This chain's CDR3 is CASSSQTGSYEQYF. The CDR3 DNA reads TGTGCCAGCAGCTCACAAACAGGGAGCTACGAGCAGTACTTC.

This clonotype was seen at least ten times. The V and J genes are TRBV7-8 and TRBJ2-3, with D uncertain. From germline, CDR1 is SGHVS and CDR2 FQNEAQ. Trimming took off 2 bases at V and 5 bases at J, with 8 bases between the two ends. The CDR3 loop spans 13 amino acids. For the CDR3, the DNA is TGTGCCAGCAGCTTATTTATTTTAGATACGCAGTATTTT. This translates into CASSLFILDTQYF.

The chain couples TRBV5-4 to TRBJ1-4, with 9 bases matching TRBD1. CDR1 is SGHNT and CDR2 is YYREEE in the germline V gene (reference sequence). With 4 bases clipped from V and 7 bases from J, the junction kept 8 bases outside the gene matches. This CDR3 spans 15 amino acids. DNA for the CDR3: TGTGCCAGCAGCCCGAGGAGACAGGGGGTTGAAAAACTGTTTTTT. Amino acid sequence: CASSPRRQGVEKLFF.

The chain uses TRBV27 and TRBJ2-7; 9 nucleotides agree with TRBD1. V lost 7 bases to trimming and J lost 4 bases; unmatched junction nucleotides: 14. The CDR3 loop spans 16 amino acids. The germline CDR1 and CDR2 sequences are MNHEY and SMNVEV (reference sequence). CDR3 residues: CASNLHQGTGSYEQYF. DNA of the CDR3: TGTGCCAGCAATCTACACCAGGGGACAGGGTCGTACGAGCAGTACTTC.

This clonotype was picked up a small number of times. J is TRBJ2-7 and V is TRBV10-3; D assignment may be TRBD1 or TRBD2 (7 bases each). Germline lookup yields CDR1 ENHRY and CDR2 SYGVKD. This CDR3 has 12 amino acids. Trimming left V 10 bases short and J 4 bases short, with 14 bases between. The CDR3 region has the DNA TGTGCCAGTACAGGGGAGGGGTACGAGCAGTACTTC. Its protein product is CASTGEGYEQYF.